These 5 T cell receptor beta chains originate from one sample sequenced in a study of molecular identifiers for immune sequencing clone quantification. Via MiXCR, TCRdb re-called the PCR reads, giving one row per CDR3 protein. In the table there are roughly 100,000 distinct CDR3 sequences, about 35% of which are singletons. The sequencing input was naive CD8+ T cells from blood, with Jurkat cell RNA spiked in. The sample's subset: FACS-sorted CD8+CD4-CCR7+CD45RA+ naive T cells. These receptors were taken from a human donor in good health. Some libraries in this study had Jurkat cell RNA spiked in.

This clonotype occurred a few times. V gene TRBV14 combines with J gene TRBJ2-1; D is uncertain. The CDR3 length is 13 residues. Trimming removed 1 base at V and 1 base at J, with 2 bases between. Germline CDR1 is SGHDN and CDR2 is FVKESK. CDR3 coding DNA: TGTGCCAGCAGCCAAGGTTCCTACAATGAGCAGTTCTTC. It specifies CASSQGSYNEQFF.

For this clonotype: This sequence may be a read error, since a much larger clone differs from it by one base. V usage is TRBV7-9 and J usage is TRBJ2-4; a possible D gene is TRBD2 (6 bases). The CDR3 sequence is 16 residues long. The germline V gene has CDR1 SEHNR and CDR2 FQNEAQ (reference sequence). The CDR3 loop reads CASSLTGSLAKDIQYF. CDR3 coding DNA: TGTGCCAGCAGCTTGACCGGGTCACTAGCCAAAGACATTCAGTACTTC.

The V and J genes are TRBV20-1 and TRBJ2-7; D possibly corresponds to TRBD2 (6 bases). The closer fit of TRBJ2-1 to the DNA end suggests the J call may be wrong. Germline-derived CDR1 and CDR2 are DFQATT and SNEGSKA (reference sequence). This CDR3 is built from 13 residues. For the CDR3, the DNA is TGCAGTGCTAGAGCAGGGAGGTCCTACGAGCAGTTCTTC. Translating gives CSARAGRSYEQFF.

The rearrangement links TRBV6-2 or TRBV6-3 to TRBJ2-7; the D gene is possibly TRBD1 (7 bases). The germline gives CDR1 MNHEY, CDR2 SVGEGT. V lost 7 bases, J lost 5 bases, and 18 bases lay in between. The CDR3 extends over 14 amino acids. CDR3 protein: CASTPAGGFNEQYF. The CDR3 DNA reads as TGTGCCAGCACTCCGGCAGGGGGGTTCAACGAGCAGTACTTC.

In its sample, this clonotype was seen once. Compared with germline, one end of the junction differs, possibly owing to a read error. CDR3 sequence: CSATTWRPTKISYEQCF. In nucleotides, the CDR3 is TGCAGTGCAACGACGTGGAGGCCAACAAAGATCTCCTACGAGCAGTGCTTC. V usage is TRBV20-1 and J usage is TRBJ2-7; a possible D gene is TRBD2 (5 bases). This CDR3 spans 17 amino acids. Germline assignment: CDR1 DFQATT and CDR2 SNEGSKA (reference sequence).